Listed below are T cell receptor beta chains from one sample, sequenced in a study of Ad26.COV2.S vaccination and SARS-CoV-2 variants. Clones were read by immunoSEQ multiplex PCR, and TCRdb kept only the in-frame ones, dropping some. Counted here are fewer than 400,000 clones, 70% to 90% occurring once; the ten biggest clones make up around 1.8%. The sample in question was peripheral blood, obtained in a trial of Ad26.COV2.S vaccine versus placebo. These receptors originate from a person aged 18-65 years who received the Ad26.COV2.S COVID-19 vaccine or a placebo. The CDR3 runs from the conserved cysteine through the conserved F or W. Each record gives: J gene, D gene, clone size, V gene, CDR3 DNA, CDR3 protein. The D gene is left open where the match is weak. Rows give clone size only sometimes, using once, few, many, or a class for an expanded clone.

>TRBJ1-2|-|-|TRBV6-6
TGTGCCAGCACTAAAAAAGGCGGGGGGCGCGACTATGGCTACACCTTC
CASTKKGGGRDYGYTF
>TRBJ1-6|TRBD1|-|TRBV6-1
TGTGCCAGCAGTGAACTGACAGGGGATCTCTATAATTCACCCCTCCACTTT
CASSELTGDLYNSPLHF
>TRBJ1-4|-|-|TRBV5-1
TGCGCCAGCAGCTTGGGGGGGAGTGAAAAACTGTTTTTT
CASSLGGSEKLFF
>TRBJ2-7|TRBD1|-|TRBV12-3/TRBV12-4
TGTGCCAGCAGACCCGGGACAGGGTACGAGCAGTACTTC
CASRPGTGYEQYF
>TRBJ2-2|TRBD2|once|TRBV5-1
TGCGCCAGCAGCTTAGCAGCGGGAGGGCCCGGGGAGCTGTTTTTT
CASSLAAGGPGELFF
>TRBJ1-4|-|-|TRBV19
TGTGCCAGTAGTACCCTCGGGTCCGTAGATGGAAAACTGTTTTTT
CASSTLGSVDGKLFF
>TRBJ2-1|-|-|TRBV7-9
TGTGCCAGCAGCTTACCCCCCTCCTACAATGAGCAGTTCTTC
CASSLPPSYNEQFF
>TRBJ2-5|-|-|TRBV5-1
TGCGCCAGCAGCTTGGCGGTTGGCATAGAGACCCAGTACTTC
CASSLAVGIETQYF
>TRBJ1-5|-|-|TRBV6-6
TGTGCCAGCACGACGTCCGGGGGAAGCAATCAGCCCCAGCATTTT
CASTTSGGSNQPQHF
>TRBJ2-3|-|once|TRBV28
TGTGCCAGCATACCATCAGTCCTGGGGGATACGCAGTATTTT
CASIPSVLGDTQYF
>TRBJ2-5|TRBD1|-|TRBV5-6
TGTGCCAGCAGCCAAACAGGGGGCCCTCAAGAGACCCAGTACTTC
CASSQTGGPQETQYF
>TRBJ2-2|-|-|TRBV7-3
TGTGCCAGCAGCTTAACAGGGGTAGGCGGGGAGCTGTTTTTT
CASSLTGVGGELFF
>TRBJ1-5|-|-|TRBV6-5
TGTGCCAGCATGCGGTTTGGGAGCAATCAGCCCCAGCATTTT
CASMRFGSNQPQHF
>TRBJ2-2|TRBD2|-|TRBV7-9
TGTGCCAGCAGCCCCCTAGCGGGAGGGTCCACCGGGGAGCTGTTTTTT
CASSPLAGGSTGELFF
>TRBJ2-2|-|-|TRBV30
TGTGCCTGGAGGTCAGGGGCGAACACCGGGGAGCTGTTTTTT
CAWRSGANTGELFF
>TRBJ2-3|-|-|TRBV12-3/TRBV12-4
TGTGCCAGCAGGACAAACGGGGCAGATACGCAGTATTTT
CASRTNGADTQYF
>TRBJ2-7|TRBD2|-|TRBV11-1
TGTGCCAGCAGCCCTCGGACAGCGGGAGCTTACGAGCAGTACTTC
CASSPRTAGAYEQYF
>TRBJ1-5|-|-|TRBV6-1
TGTGCCAGCAGTGAAGCTGACGGGTATCAGCCCCAGCATTTT
CASSEADGYQPQHF
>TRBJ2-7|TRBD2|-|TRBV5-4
TGTGCCAGCAGCTCGCTAGCGGAGAGCTCCTACGAGCAGTACTTC
CASSSLAESSYEQYF
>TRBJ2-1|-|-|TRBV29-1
TGCAGCGTCGAGGGCGTTAATGAGCAGTTCTTC
CSVEGVNEQFF
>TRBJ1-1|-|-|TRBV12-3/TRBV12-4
TGTGCCAGCAATATATTTCGCACTGAAGCTTTCTTT
CASNIFRTEAFF
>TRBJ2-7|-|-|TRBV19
TGTGCCAGTAGTCCCACAGCGAACAGCTACGAGCAGTACTTC
CASSPTANSYEQYF
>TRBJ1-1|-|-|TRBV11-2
TGTGCCAGCAGCTGGGGGGGGGCACTTTTGAACACTGAAGCTTTCTTT
CASSWGGALLNTEAFF
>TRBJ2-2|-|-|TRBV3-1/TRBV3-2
TGTGCCAGCAGCCGGGGTAGCCCCGGGGAGCTGTTTTTT
CASSRGSPGELFF
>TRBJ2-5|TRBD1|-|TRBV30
TGTGCCTGGACGGCCCAGGGGGTAAGGGAGACCCAGTACTTC
CAWTAQGVRETQYF
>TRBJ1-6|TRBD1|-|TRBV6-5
TGTGCCAGCAGTTACTCTGGGACAGGGTCTTCACCCCTCCACTTT
CASSYSGTGSSPLHF
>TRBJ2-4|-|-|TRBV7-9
TGTGCCAGCAGCTTAAAGACAAACATTCAGTACTTC
CASSLKTNIQYF
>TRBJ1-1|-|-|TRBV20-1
TGCAGTGCTCGAAGGGGCTCTGAAGCTTTCTTT
CSARRGSEAFF
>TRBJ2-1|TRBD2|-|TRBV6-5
TGTGCCAGCAGCCGCGGACTAGCGGATTACAATGAGCAGTTCTTC
CASSRGLADYNEQFF
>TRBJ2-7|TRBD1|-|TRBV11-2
TGTGCCAGCAGCTTAGGGACAGGGGTATACGAGCAGTACTTC
CASSLGTGVYEQYF
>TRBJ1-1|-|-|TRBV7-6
TGTGCCAGCAGCACAGAGGGGTACACTGAAGCTTTCTTT
CASSTEGYTEAFF
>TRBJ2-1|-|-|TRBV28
TGTGCCAGCAGTATATACTACAATGAGCAGTTCTTC
CASSIYYNEQFF
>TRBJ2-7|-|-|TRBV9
TGTGCCAGCAGCCCTCGACAGGTAACCTACGAGCAGTACTTC
CASSPRQVTYEQYF
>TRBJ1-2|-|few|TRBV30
TGTGCCCGGAGGACTAACTATGGCTACACCTTC
CARRTNYGYTF
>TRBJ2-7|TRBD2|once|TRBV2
TGTGCCACCGGGACTAGCCCCGTCGAGCAGTACTTC
CATGTSPVEQYF
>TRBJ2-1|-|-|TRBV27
TGTGCCAGCAGTTTAGTCGGGAATTCCTACAATGAGCAGTTCTTC
CASSLVGNSYNEQFF
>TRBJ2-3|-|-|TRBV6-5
TGTGCCAGCAGTTCAGGGGCGGGAGATACGCAGTATTTT
CASSSGAGDTQYF
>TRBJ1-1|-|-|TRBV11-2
TGTGCCAGCAGCTTCTTTCCCGGGACGGCGAACACTGAAGCTTTCTTT
CASSFFPGTANTEAFF
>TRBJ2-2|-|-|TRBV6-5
TGTGCCAGCAGCCCAGGAGACACCGGGGAGCTGTTTTTT
CASSPGDTGELFF
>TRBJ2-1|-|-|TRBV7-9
TGTGCCAGCAGCTCACGGACCTACAATGAGCAGTTCTTC
CASSSRTYNEQFF
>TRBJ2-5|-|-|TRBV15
TGTGCCACAAGACCAGGGGCCTTCCAAGAGACCCAGTACTTC
CATRPGAFQETQYF
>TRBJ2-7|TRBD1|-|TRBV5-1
TGCGCCAGCAGCCCCGGGACAGGGTCCGAGAGCGAGCAGTACTTC
CASSPGTGSESEQYF
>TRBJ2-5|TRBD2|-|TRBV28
TGTGCCAGCAGCTCCTGGGCGGGAGGTTTGGAGACCCAGTACTTC
CASSSWAGGLETQYF
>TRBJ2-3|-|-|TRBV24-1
TGTGCCACCAGTGATTGGTCCAGGGGCACAGATACGCAGTATTTT
CATSDWSRGTDTQYF
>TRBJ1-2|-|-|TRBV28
TGTGCCAGCAGCCTAGGCCCCTCCTGGGCAGGGAGTAGGGTAAACTATGGCTACACCTTC
CASSLGPSWAGSRVNYGYTF
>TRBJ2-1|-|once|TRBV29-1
TGCAGCGTTGAAGGGTGGGGAGGTCCAAACAATGAGCAGTTCTTC
CSVEGWGGPNNEQFF
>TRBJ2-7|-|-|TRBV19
TGTGCCAGTAGTCTCCGGGACGGTTCCTACGAGCAGTACTTC
CASSLRDGSYEQYF
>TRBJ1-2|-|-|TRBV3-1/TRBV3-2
TGTGCCAGCAGCCACGGGAAGGGGAACTATGGCTACACCTTC
CASSHGKGNYGYTF
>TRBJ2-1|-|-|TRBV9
TGTGCCAGCAGCCTAATACCGAACACCTACAATGAGCAGTTCTTC
CASSLIPNTYNEQFF
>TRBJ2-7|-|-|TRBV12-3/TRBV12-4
TGTGCCAGCAGCCGAGTAGGGGAGCAGTACTTC
CASSRVGEQYF